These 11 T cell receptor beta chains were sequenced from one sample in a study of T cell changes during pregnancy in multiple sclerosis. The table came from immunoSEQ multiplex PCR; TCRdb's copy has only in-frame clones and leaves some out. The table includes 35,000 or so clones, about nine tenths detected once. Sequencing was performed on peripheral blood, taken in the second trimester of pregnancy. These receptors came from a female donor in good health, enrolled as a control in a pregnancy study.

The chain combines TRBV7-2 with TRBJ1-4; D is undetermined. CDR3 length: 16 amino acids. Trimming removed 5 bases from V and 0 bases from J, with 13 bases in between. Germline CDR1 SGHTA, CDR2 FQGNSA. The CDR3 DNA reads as TGTGCCAGCAGCCCCTCGGCGCTAGCAACTAATGAAAAACTGTTTTTT. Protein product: CASSPSALATNEKLFF.

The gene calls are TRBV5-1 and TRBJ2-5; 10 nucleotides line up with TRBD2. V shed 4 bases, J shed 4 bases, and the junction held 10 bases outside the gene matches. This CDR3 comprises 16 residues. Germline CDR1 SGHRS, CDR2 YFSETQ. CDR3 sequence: CASSPGVAGGLETQYF. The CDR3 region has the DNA TGCGCCAGCAGCCCAGGGGTAGCGGGGGGTCTAGAGACCCAGTACTTC.

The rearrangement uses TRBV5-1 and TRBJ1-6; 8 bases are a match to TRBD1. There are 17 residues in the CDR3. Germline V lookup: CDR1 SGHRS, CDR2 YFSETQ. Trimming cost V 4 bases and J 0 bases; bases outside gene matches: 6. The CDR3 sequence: CASSPRTGSSYNSPLHF. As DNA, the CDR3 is TGCGCCAGCAGCCCGCGGACAGGGAGCTCCTATAATTCACCCCTCCACTTT.

DNA of the CDR3: TGTGCCAGCAGCCTAACTAGCGGGGGCCCCTACGAGCAGTACTTC. Its protein is CASSLTSGGPYEQYF. The rearrangement uses TRBV13 and TRBJ2-7; 11 nucleotides match TRBD2. V lost 5 bases and J lost 2; bases outside the gene matches: 5. CDR1 is PRHDT, CDR2 FYEKMQ, per germline (reference sequence). The CDR3 consists of 15 residues.

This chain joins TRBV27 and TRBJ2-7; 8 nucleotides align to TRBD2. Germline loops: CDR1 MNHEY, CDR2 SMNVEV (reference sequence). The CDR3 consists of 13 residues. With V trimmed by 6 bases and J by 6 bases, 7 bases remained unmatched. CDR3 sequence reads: CASSNSGGREQYF. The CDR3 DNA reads TGTGCCAGCAGCAACTCGGGAGGGCGCGAGCAGTACTTC.

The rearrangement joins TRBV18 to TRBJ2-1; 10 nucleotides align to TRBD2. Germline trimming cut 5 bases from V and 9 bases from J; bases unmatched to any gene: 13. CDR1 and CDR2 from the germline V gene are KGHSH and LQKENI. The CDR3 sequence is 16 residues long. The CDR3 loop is CASSSRLAGLGGEQFF. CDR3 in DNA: TGTGCCAGCTCATCCCGACTAGCGGGCCTGGGGGGTGAGCAGTTCTTC.

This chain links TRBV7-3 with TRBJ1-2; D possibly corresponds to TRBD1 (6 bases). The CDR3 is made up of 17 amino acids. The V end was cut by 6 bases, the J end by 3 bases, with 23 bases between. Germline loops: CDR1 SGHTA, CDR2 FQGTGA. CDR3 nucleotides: TGTGCCAGCAGGTACCCTAACAGGGTAGGGGGGGACTATGGCTACACCTTC. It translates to CASRYPNRVGGDYGYTF.

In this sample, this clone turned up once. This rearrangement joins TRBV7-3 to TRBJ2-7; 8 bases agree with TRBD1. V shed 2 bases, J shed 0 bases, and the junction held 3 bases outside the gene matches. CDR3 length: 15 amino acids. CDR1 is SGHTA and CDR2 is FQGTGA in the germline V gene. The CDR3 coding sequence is TGTGCCAGCAGCTTAGACAGGGGAGTCTCCTACGAGCAGTACTTC. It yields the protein CASSLDRGVSYEQYF. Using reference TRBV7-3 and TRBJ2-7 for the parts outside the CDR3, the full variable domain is GAGVSQTPSNKVTEKGKYVELRCDPISGHTALYWYRQSLGQGPEFLIYFQGTGAADDSGLPNDRFFAVRPEGSVSTLKIQRTERGDSAVYLCASSLDRGVSYEQYFGPGTRLTVT.

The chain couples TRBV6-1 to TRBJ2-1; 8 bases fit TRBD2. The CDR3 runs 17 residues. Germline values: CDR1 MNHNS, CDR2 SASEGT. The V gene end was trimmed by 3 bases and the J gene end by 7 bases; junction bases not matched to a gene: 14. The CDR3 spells CASSDIARGGYGNEQFF. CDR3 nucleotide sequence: TGTGCCAGCAGTGATATTGCACGGGGGGGATATGGGAATGAGCAGTTCTTC.

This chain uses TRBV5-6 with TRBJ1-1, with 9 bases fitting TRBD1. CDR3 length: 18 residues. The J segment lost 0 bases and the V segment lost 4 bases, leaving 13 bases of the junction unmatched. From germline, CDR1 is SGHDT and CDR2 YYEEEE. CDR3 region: CASSMIRDRDWVNTEAFF. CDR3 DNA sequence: TGTGCCAGCAGCATGATCCGGGACAGGGACTGGGTGAACACTGAAGCTTTCTTT. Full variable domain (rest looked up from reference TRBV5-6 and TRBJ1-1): DAGVTQSPTHLIKTRGQQVTLRCSPKSGHDTVSWYQQALGQGPQFIFQYYEEEERQRGNFPDRFSGHQFPNYSSELNVNALLLGDSALYLCASSMIRDRDWVNTEAFFGQGTRLTVV.

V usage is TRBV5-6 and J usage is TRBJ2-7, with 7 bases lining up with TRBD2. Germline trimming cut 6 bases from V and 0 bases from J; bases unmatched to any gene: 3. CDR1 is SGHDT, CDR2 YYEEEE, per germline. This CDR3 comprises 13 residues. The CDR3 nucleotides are TGTGCCAGCACTACTAGCGTCTCCTACGAGCAGTACTTC. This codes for CASTTSVSYEQYF.